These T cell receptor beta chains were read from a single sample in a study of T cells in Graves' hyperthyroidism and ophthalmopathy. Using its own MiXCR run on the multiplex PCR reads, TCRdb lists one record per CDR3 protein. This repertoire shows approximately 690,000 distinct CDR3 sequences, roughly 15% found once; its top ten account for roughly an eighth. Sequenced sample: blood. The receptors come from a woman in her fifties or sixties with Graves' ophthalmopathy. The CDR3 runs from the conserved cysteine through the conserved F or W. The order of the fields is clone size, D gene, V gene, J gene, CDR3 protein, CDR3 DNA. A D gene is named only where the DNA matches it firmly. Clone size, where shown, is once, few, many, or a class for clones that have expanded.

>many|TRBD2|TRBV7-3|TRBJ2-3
CASSARTSGFTDTQYF
TGTGCCAGCAGCGCCCGGACTAGCGGGTTCACAGATACGCAGTATTTT
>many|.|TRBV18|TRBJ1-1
CASSPAGSPANTEAFF
TGTGCCAGCTCACCAGCGGGCTCCCCCGCGAACACTGAAGCTTTCTTT
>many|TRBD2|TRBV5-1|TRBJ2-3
CASSPGLAGSDTQYF
TGCGCCAGCAGCCCAGGACTAGCGGGAAGTGATACGCAGTATTTT
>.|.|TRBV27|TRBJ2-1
CASRNLRERTYNEQFF
TGTGCCAGCAGAAATCTTCGGGAGAGGACCTACAATGAGCAGTTCTTC
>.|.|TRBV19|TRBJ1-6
CASSIGAVNSPLHF
TGTGCCAGTAGTATCGGGGCAGTTAATTCACCCCTCCACTTT
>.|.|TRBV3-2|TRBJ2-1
CASSQLMPGLAGVPIWGEQFF
TGTGCCAGCAGCCAACTAATGCCGGGACTAGCGGGAGTACCGATATGGGGTGAGCAGTTCTTC
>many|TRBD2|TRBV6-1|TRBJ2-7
CASSRISGRATYEQYF
TGTGCCAGCAGTAGGATTAGCGGGAGGGCCACCTACGAGCAGTACTTC
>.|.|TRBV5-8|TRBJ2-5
CASSLLGVPYQETQYF
TGTGCCAGCAGCTTGCTAGGGGTGCCTTACCAAGAGACCCAGTACTTC
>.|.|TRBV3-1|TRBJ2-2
CASSQDRTPYGELFF
TGTGCCAGCAGCCAAGATAGGACTCCCTACGGGGAGCTGTTTTTT
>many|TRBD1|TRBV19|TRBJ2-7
CASSIGRGIGEQYF
TGTGCCAGTAGTATAGGCAGGGGGATCGGCGAGCAGTACTTC
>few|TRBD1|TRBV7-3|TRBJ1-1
CASSLEGPGGGTEAFF
TGTGCCAGCAGCTTAGAGGGCCCAGGGGGCGGAACTGAAGCTTTCTTT
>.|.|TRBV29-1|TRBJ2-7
CSVEVSSGYEQYF
TGCAGCGTTGAAGTGAGTAGCGGTTACGAGCAGTACTTC
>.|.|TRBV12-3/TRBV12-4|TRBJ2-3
CASSTLERSTGDTQYF
TGTGCCAGCAGTACCCTCGAGCGGAGTACTGGAGATACGCAGTATTTT
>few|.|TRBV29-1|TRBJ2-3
CSVRSNSNTDTQYF
TGCAGCGTCCGATCAAACTCCAACACAGATACGCAGTATTTT
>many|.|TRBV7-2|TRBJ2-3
CASSPGAERADTQYF
TGTGCCAGCAGCCCCGGAGCGGAACGGGCAGATACGCAGTATTTT
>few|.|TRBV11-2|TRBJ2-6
CASSLDRIAGANVLTF
TGTGCCAGCAGCTTAGATCGTATAGCTGGGGCCAACGTCCTGACTTTC
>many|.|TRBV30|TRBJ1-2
CAWSVLTNYGYTF
TGTGCCTGGAGTGTCCTTACTAACTATGGCTACACCTTC
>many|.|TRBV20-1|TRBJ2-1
CSASTGWNEQFF
TGCAGTGCTAGTACAGGGTGGAATGAGCAGTTCTTC
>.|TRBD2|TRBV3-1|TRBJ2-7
CASGQRLAGGPRVQYF
TGTGCCAGCGGCCAGCGCCTAGCGGGAGGGCCCCGCGTGCAGTACTTC